Listed below are T cell receptor beta chains from one sample, sequenced in a study of a mutant IDH1 vaccine in newly diagnosed glioma. The repertoire was sequenced with immunoSEQ multiplex PCR; TCRdb's copy has only in-frame clones and lacks some. This table holds tens of thousands of clones, 65% to 75% found once. No cognate antigen is known for these TCRs. The sequencing here drew on PBMCs, taken from a glioma patient whose treatment included an IDH1 peptide vaccine. These receptors all stem from a man aged 50 to 59 with glioma. Each CDR3 is given with its conserved first and last residue. D genes are given only for firm matches. Rows give clone size only sometimes, using once, few, many, or a class for an expanded clone.

clone_size: once
v_call: TRBV9
j_call: TRBJ1-2
d_call: -
cdr3_aa: CASSVQGNYGYTF
cdr3_nt: TGTGCCAGCAGCGTGCAGGGTAACTATGGCTACACCTTC

clone_size: -
v_call: TRBV7-2
j_call: TRBJ1-2
d_call: -
cdr3_aa: CASSPDRGYGYTF
cdr3_nt: TGTGCCAGCAGCCCGGACAGAGGCTATGGCTACACCTTC

clone_size: -
v_call: TRBV4-2
j_call: TRBJ2-3
d_call: TRBD2
cdr3_aa: CASSQDGPSGGRGDTQYF
cdr3_nt: TGTGCCAGCAGCCAAGATGGGCCTAGCGGGGGAAGGGGTGATACGCAGTATTTT

clone_size: -
v_call: TRBV5-4
j_call: TRBJ2-1
d_call: -
cdr3_aa: CASSFLGGHWQFF
cdr3_nt: TGTGCCAGCAGCTTCCTAGGGGGACATTGGCAGTTCTTC

clone_size: -
v_call: TRBV10-3
j_call: TRBJ1-5
d_call: -
cdr3_aa: CAIRAFGGNQPQHF
cdr3_nt: TGTGCCATCAGGGCCTTTGGGGGTAATCAGCCCCAGCATTTT

clone_size: -
v_call: TRBV30
j_call: TRBJ1-1
d_call: TRBD1
cdr3_aa: CAWSTGQSTEAFF
cdr3_nt: TGTGCCTGGAGTACGGGACAGTCCACTGAAGCTTTCTTT

clone_size: -
v_call: TRBV25-1
j_call: TRBJ2-1
d_call: -
cdr3_aa: CASSDDRGLYNEQFF
cdr3_nt: TGTGCCAGCAGTGACGACAGGGGACTATACAATGAGCAGTTCTTC

clone_size: few
v_call: TRBV5-6
j_call: TRBJ2-7
d_call: TRBD1
cdr3_aa: CASSSFEEDRGNNEQYF
cdr3_nt: TGTGCCAGCAGCTCGTTCGAGGAGGACAGGGGGAACAACGAGCAGTACTTC

clone_size: -
v_call: TRBV28
j_call: TRBJ2-7
d_call: -
cdr3_aa: CASSYRDLTYEQYF
cdr3_nt: TGTGCCAGCAGCTACCGGGACTTAACCTACGAGCAGTACTTC

clone_size: medium-sized
v_call: TRBV7-8
j_call: TRBJ1-1
d_call: -
cdr3_aa: CASSVRSRMENTEAFF
cdr3_nt: TGTGCCAGCAGCGTCCGGAGCAGGATGGAGAACACTGAAGCTTTCTTT

clone_size: -
v_call: TRBV7-2
j_call: TRBJ1-3
d_call: TRBD1
cdr3_aa: CASSPDRGGDTIYF
cdr3_nt: TGTGCCAGCAGCCCGGACAGGGGTGGTGACACCATATATTTT

clone_size: -
v_call: TRBV29-1
j_call: TRBJ2-1
d_call: -
cdr3_aa: CSVEGRQGGSYNEQFF
cdr3_nt: TGCAGCGTTGAAGGCCGACAGGGAGGCTCCTACAATGAGCAGTTCTTC

clone_size: -
v_call: TRBV30
j_call: TRBJ2-1
d_call: -
cdr3_aa: CAWSRGISNEQFF
cdr3_nt: TGTGCCTGGAGCCGGGGCATCTCCAATGAGCAGTTCTTC

clone_size: -
v_call: TRBV30
j_call: TRBJ1-1
d_call: -
cdr3_aa: CAWGTVNTEAFF
cdr3_nt: TGTGCCTGGGGGACGGTAAACACTGAAGCTTTCTTT

clone_size: -
v_call: TRBV2
j_call: TRBJ2-3
d_call: -
cdr3_aa: CASLKGDTQYF
cdr3_nt: TGTGCCAGCCTTAAAGGAGATACGCAGTATTTT

clone_size: -
v_call: TRBV30
j_call: TRBJ1-3
d_call: -
cdr3_aa: CAWSEETSSGNTIYF
cdr3_nt: TGTGCCTGGAGTGAGGAAACATCCTCTGGAAACACCATATATTTT

clone_size: -
v_call: TRBV7-9
j_call: TRBJ1-6
d_call: TRBD1
cdr3_aa: CASSSLTGPRSPLHF
cdr3_nt: TGTGCCAGCAGCTCACTGACAGGGCCTCGGTCACCCCTCCACTTT

clone_size: few
v_call: TRBV19
j_call: TRBJ1-5
d_call: -
cdr3_aa: CASSILLRDNQPQHF
cdr3_nt: TGTGCCAGTAGTATACTTCTCAGGGATAATCAGCCCCAGCATTTT

clone_size: -
v_call: TRBV5-6
j_call: TRBJ1-5
d_call: TRBD1
cdr3_aa: CASSGGTEESQHF
cdr3_nt: TGTGCCAGCAGCGGCGGGACAGAAGAGTCCCAGCATTTT

clone_size: -
v_call: TRBV7-7
j_call: TRBJ2-2
d_call: TRBD1
cdr3_aa: CASSLSKTGVHGELFF
cdr3_nt: TGTGCTAGCAGCTTAAGCAAGACAGGGGTTCACGGGGAGCTGTTTTTT

clone_size: -
v_call: TRBV19
j_call: TRBJ1-2
d_call: -
cdr3_aa: CASSIRGYREEVNGYTF
cdr3_nt: TGTGCCAGTAGTATTCGAGGTTACAGGGAGGAAGTCAATGGCTACACCTTC

clone_size: once
v_call: TRBV18
j_call: TRBJ1-1
d_call: TRBD1
cdr3_aa: CASSSDRERAFF
cdr3_nt: TGTGCCAGCTCATCGGACAGGGAGCGAGCTTTCTTT

clone_size: -
v_call: TRBV7-7
j_call: TRBJ2-6
d_call: TRBD1
cdr3_aa: CASSSGQALSGANVLTF
cdr3_nt: TGTGCTAGCAGCTCGGGACAGGCCCTCTCTGGGGCCAACGTCCTGACTTTC

clone_size: many
v_call: TRBV14
j_call: TRBJ1-4
d_call: -
cdr3_aa: CASSQEQSWPFATNEKLFF
cdr3_nt: TGTGCCAGCAGCCAAGAGCAAAGTTGGCCCTTTGCAACTAATGAAAAACTGTTTTTT

clone_size: -
v_call: TRBV15
j_call: TRBJ2-7
d_call: -
cdr3_aa: CATSAGTAPYEQYF
cdr3_nt: TGTGCCACCAGCGCCGGGACGGCCCCCTACGAGCAGTACTTC

clone_size: -
v_call: TRBV2
j_call: TRBJ1-4
d_call: TRBD1
cdr3_aa: CASRLTGATNEKLFF
cdr3_nt: TGTGCCAGCAGATTGACAGGGGCTACTAATGAAAAACTGTTTTTT

clone_size: -
v_call: TRBV6-5
j_call: TRBJ1-3
d_call: -
cdr3_aa: CASSGTPGNTIYF
cdr3_nt: TGTGCCAGCAGCGGGACTCCTGGAAACACCATATATTTT

clone_size: -
v_call: TRBV4-1
j_call: TRBJ1-2
d_call: -
cdr3_aa: CASSPVGGENYGYTF
cdr3_nt: TGCGCCAGCAGCCCGGTGGGCGGGGAGAACTATGGCTACACCTTC

clone_size: -
v_call: TRBV2
j_call: TRBJ2-7
d_call: -
cdr3_aa: CASSEEGSSSYEQYF
cdr3_nt: TGTGCCAGCAGTGAAGAAGGCAGTAGCTCCTACGAGCAGTACTTC

clone_size: few
v_call: TRBV29-1
j_call: TRBJ1-2
d_call: -
cdr3_aa: CSVRVGRYGYTF
cdr3_nt: TGCAGCGTTCGAGTGGGAAGGTATGGCTACACCTTC

clone_size: -
v_call: TRBV29-1
j_call: TRBJ1-1
d_call: -
cdr3_aa: CSARFPGVSEAFF
cdr3_nt: TGCAGCGCAAGATTTCCAGGAGTCTCTGAAGCTTTCTTT

clone_size: -
v_call: TRBV9
j_call: TRBJ2-3
d_call: -
cdr3_aa: CASSVAGASDTQYF
cdr3_nt: TGTGCCAGCAGCGTGGCTGGGGCCTCAGATACGCAGTATTTT